This T cell receptor beta chain came from a study of blood T cell repertoires in COVID-19. Across the study: The samples span acute and convalescent COVID-19 from the United States, Italy and Spain.

The table came from immunoSEQ multiplex PCR; TCRdb's copy has only in-frame clones and leaves some out. The table has hundreds of thousands of clones, more than 75% seen once. The sequence derives from a woman in her forties or fifties who had recovered from COVID-19. Sequencing used PBMCs or T cells enriched from blood (not recorded which).

The CDR3 DNA follows: TGTGCCAGCAGTGATTGGGCAGGGGAGACCTACGAGCAGTACTTC. Protein sequence: CASSDWAGETYEQYF. The rearrangement joins TRBV6-1 to TRBJ2-7, with D perhaps matching TRBD1 (6 bases). The CDR3 runs 15 residues. The germline gives CDR1 MNHNS, CDR2 SASEGT. The germline V and J ends were trimmed by 3 bases and 2 bases, with 14 bases remaining between them.